This T cell receptor beta chain was profiled in a study of identical twins' blood T cells. The CDR3 loop spans 11 amino acids. V lost 1 base and J lost 7, with 7 bases in between. The germline CDR1 and CDR2 sequences are DFQATT and SNEGSKA (reference sequence). Each TCR cDNA library carried sample-specific barcodes on both ends. Each CDR3 protein gets one entry after TCRdb re-called the 5' RACE reads with MiXCR. The sample includes 400,000 or so distinct CDR3 sequences, under 30% of them seen just once. Six healthy women, forming three identical twin pairs, donated samples. This clonotype was observed a handful of times. The antigen is not known. Study conclusions and caveats: Twins shared more top CDR3 clonotypes than unrelated donors did.

The sequenced sample was PBMCs. The rearrangement uses TRBV20-1 and TRBJ1-2; weak D call: TRBD1 (5 bases). The clonotype originates from a woman aged 18-55 years in good health. In DNA, the CDR3 is TGCAGTGCTAGAGCAGGGAGTGGCTACACCTTC. Amino acid sequence: CSARAGSGYTF.